The text below deals with one T cell receptor beta chain. Its specificity is unknown. CD8+ and CD4+ T cells from blood underwent TCR beta sequencing, which was carried out in a high-throughput format. TEMRA cells underwent FACS enrichment and CD8+ and CD4+ T cells underwent negative isolation. The CDR3 loop spans 15 amino acids. Germline V gene data show CDR1 as LGHNT and CDR2 as FRNRAP. V shed 7 bases and J shed 0 bases, with 12 bases lying between them. The source of the sample is a study of CD8 T cells in Susac syndrome. Study conclusions and caveats: Across the total CD8+ repertoires, some 16 Susac-specific public clones were found. The CD8+ TEMRA repertoires yielded about 5 such clones.

Random hexamers served to reverse transcribe roughly 0.5 to 1 ug RNA. Amplification of TCR beta CDR3 used immunoSEQ multiplex PCR across 54 Vbeta and 13 Jbeta. TCRdb itself ran the immunoSEQ multiplex PCR reads through MiXCR, one entry per CDR3 protein. The table records 120,000 or so distinct CDR3 sequences, around 94% of them present only once. V is TRBV12-5 and J is TRBJ2-2; D tentatively fits TRBD1 or TRBD2 (5 bases each). The clonotype comes from a human donor with Susac syndrome. The sequenced sample was CD8+ T cells from PBMCs. Written as DNA, the CDR3 is TGTGCTAGTGCCCCCTGGGGGTCGAACACCGGGGAGCTGTTTTTT. This codes for CASAPWGSNTGELFF. Using reference TRBV12-5 and TRBJ2-2 for the parts outside the CDR3, the full variable domain is DARVTQTPRHKVTEMGQEVTMRCQPILGHNTVFWYRQTMMQGLELLAYFRNRAPLDDSGMPKDRFSAEMPDATLATLKIQPSEPRDSAVYFCASAPWGSNTGELFFGEGSRLTVL.